This TCR beta chain comes out of a study of cytomegalovirus exposure and HLA in healthy donors. Both 60 Vbeta primers and 13 Jbeta primers went into the PCR. Sequencing used immunoSEQ multiplex PCR; TCRdb keeps in-frame clones, though not all of them. The sample holds under 150,000 clones, 73% seen once. This CDR3 spans 16 amino acids. V was shortened by 2 bases and J by 11 bases, with 24 bases between the two germline ends. Germline values: CDR1 SGHTA, CDR2 FQGNSA. The chain combines TRBV7-2 with TRBJ1-1, with D unresolved. Material: PBMCs. The receptor was derived from a human donor in good health. For the CDR3, the DNA is TGTGCCAGCAGCTTAATTTTTGATCTACTAGGGATGAAGGCTTTCTTT. Protein product: CASSLIFDLLGMKAFF.